Detailed here is one T cell receptor beta chain. No count is logged; frequency rates this clonotype as medium-sized (0.01 to 0.1%). It has no known antigen specificity. The data originate from a study of diagnostic markers for celiac disease (dated by TCRdb to about 2020). Sequencing relied on an Illumina MiSeq. TCRdb reprocessed the reads into one record per CDR3 protein sequence, lacking DNA. The table for this sample records about 2,000 distinct CDR3 sequences. Together, the top ten hold 17% of the sample. CDR1 is given as MNHEY and CDR2 as SMNVEV, both from the germline V gene (reference sequence). There are 13 amino acids in the CDR3, from cysteine to phenylalanine inclusive. No DNA appears here.

Material: either unsorted cells or a sorted T cell fraction (not recorded which). The sequence derives from a human donor. This table probably holds off-target reads from a library built for another chain. The rearrangement joined TRBV27 to TRBJ2-5; the TCRdb call, TRBD1, lacks DNA for checking. CDR3 protein: CASRGQGPETQYF.